This T cell receptor (beta chain) was found in a study of type 1 and type 2 diabetes patients. Across the whole study: CD4+ or CD8+ T cells were positively selected from PBMCs with microbeads.

There are 15 residues in the CDR3. Per germline, CDR1 LNHDA and CDR2 SQIVND (reference sequence). Trimming removed 5 bases at V and 1 base at J, with 9 bases between. PCR was run on genomic DNA. The TCR beta CDR3 region was amplified using 30 forward and 13 reverse primers. TCRdb re-called the multiplex PCR reads through MiXCR, storing one row per CDR3 protein. The sample records about 290,000 distinct CDR3 sequences, approximately 45% being singletons. This chain connects TRBV19 to TRBJ2-6; no definite D call. The sequence was collected from a man aged 18 to 29 with type 2 diabetes. What was sequenced was peripheral blood mononuclear cells (PBMCs). The chain's CDR3 is CASSGRDSGANVLTF. For the CDR3, the DNA is TGTGCCAGTAGTGGAAGGGATTCTGGGGCCAACGTCCTGACTTTC.